This TCR beta chain derives from a study of early T cells in non-severe SARS-CoV-2 infection. In its sample, this clonotype was seen many times. Individual cDNA molecules received unique molecular identifiers during library preparation. TCRdb passed the 5' RACE reads through MiXCR, listing each CDR3 protein once. Of about 55,000 distinct CDR3 sequences listed, less than 9.5% are singletons. Germline V gene data show CDR1 as SGHRS and CDR2 as YFSETQ. J gave up 7 bases and V 5 bases, and 8 bases lay outside the gene matches. The CDR3 length is 14 residues. J is TRBJ2-3 and V is TRBV5-1; 9 bases are a match to TRBD1. Specimen: whole blood. The sequence was obtained from an adult who was a healthcare worker with PCR-confirmed SARS-CoV-2 infection or an uninfected control (not recorded which). The DNA of the CDR3 is TGCGCCAGCAGAGGGACAGGGAGGCTTTATACGCAGTATTTT. Encoded protein: CASRGTGRLYTQYF. Complete variable domain (other parts from reference TRBV5-1 and TRBJ2-3): KAGVTQTPRYLIKTRGQQVTLSCSPISGHRSVSWYQQTPGQGLQFLFEYFSETQRNKGNFPGRFSGRQFSNSRSEMNVSTLELGDSALYLCASRGTGRLYTQYFGPGTRLTVL.